These T cell receptor beta chains were read from a single sample in a study of glioma-infiltrating T cells after dendritic cell vaccination. Using immunoSEQ multiplex PCR, the repertoire was profiled, and TCRdb retains in-frame clones only, with some absent. Of over 55,000 clones listed, about 80% are singletons. This material consisted of blood, taken after dendritic cell vaccination. Every receptor here comes from a human donor with glioblastoma. Each CDR3 is given with its conserved first and last residue. The order of the fields is D gene, V gene, clone size, J gene, CDR3 DNA, CDR3 protein. A D gene is named only where the DNA matches it firmly. Clone size is not always given. Where it is, it says once, few, many or a class for expanded clones.

>NA|TRBV6-6|NA|TRBJ1-5
TGTGCCAGCAGTTACTCGGTGAGGGTTAGCAATCAGCCCCAGCATTTT
CASSYSVRVSNQPQHF
>NA|TRBV5-6|NA|TRBJ1-2
TGTGCCAGCAGCTTGGTCGGTGGCTACACCTTC
CASSLVGGYTF
>NA|TRBV4-1|NA|TRBJ1-2
TGCGCCAGCAGCCAAGGGGGCGGAGTTAACTATGGCTACACCTTC
CASSQGGGVNYGYTF
>NA|TRBV11-2|NA|TRBJ2-5
TGTGCCAGCAGCCCCCCACTGGGGGCGAAGACCCAGTACTTC
CASSPPLGAKTQYF
>NA|TRBV30|NA|TRBJ1-3
TGTGCCTGGAGTGTCCGGGATTACTCTGGAAACACCATATATTTT
CAWSVRDYSGNTIYF
>TRBD1|TRBV29-1|medium-sized|TRBJ1-2
TGCAGCGTTGAAGATCGGACAGGCGGTATGGGCTACACCTTC
CSVEDRTGGMGYTF
>TRBD1|TRBV6-6|NA|TRBJ1-2
TGTGCCAGCAGTAGACAGGGGTCGTATGGCTACACCTTC
CASSRQGSYGYTF
>NA|TRBV6-5|NA|TRBJ1-6
TGTGCCAGCAGAGCTCCGGGTTCTTTTTATTCACCCCTCCACTTT
CASRAPGSFYSPLHF
>NA|TRBV7-9|once|TRBJ1-1
TGTGCCAGCAGCTTAGTACAGGGCGCCCTGAACACTGAAGCTTTCTTT
CASSLVQGALNTEAFF
>NA|TRBV7-7|once|TRBJ2-2
TGTGCTAGCAGCTTAGACCGGGGGTCGGAGCTGTTTTTT
CASSLDRGSELFF
>NA|TRBV5-4|NA|TRBJ2-7
TGTGCCAGCAGCGGATCCCTAGGTCCCGAGCAGTACTTC
CASSGSLGPEQYF
>NA|TRBV7-9|NA|TRBJ1-1
TGTGCCACCGACACTCAGAACACTGAAGCTTTCTTT
CATDTQNTEAFF
>NA|TRBV5-1|once|TRBJ1-1
TGCGCCAGCAGCCTCGGGAGGAACACTGAAGCTTTCTTT
CASSLGRNTEAFF
>NA|TRBV4-3|few|TRBJ2-4
TGCGCCAGCAGCCTAGCCCGTAAAAACATTCAGTACTTC
CASSLARKNIQYF
>NA|TRBV7-8|few|TRBJ2-3
TGTGCCAGCAGATGGCTCCTTCGGGCAGATACGCAGTATTTT
CASRWLLRADTQYF
>NA|TRBV2|NA|TRBJ1-2
TGTGCCAGCAGTAGAGCCGCACCGAGGGGCTACACCTTC
CASSRAAPRGYTF
>NA|TRBV11-2|NA|TRBJ1-2
TGTGCCAGCAGCTTGGAAAGGCGACTTAACTATGGCTACACCTTC
CASSLERRLNYGYTF
>NA|TRBV25-1|NA|TRBJ2-4
TGTGCCAGCAGTGAACAGGGGGGAAACATTCAGTACTTC
CASSEQGGNIQYF
>TRBD1|TRBV10-3|once|TRBJ2-7
TGTGCCATTGGGGGTACAGGGGAGTCCTACGAGCAGTACTTC
CAIGGTGESYEQYF
>NA|TRBV4-3|NA|TRBJ2-2
TGCGCCAGCAGCCAAGCCCGGCTAGTCGGGGAGTCGGGGGAGCTGTTTTTT
CASSQARLVGESGELFF
>NA|TRBV7-9|few|TRBJ1-1
TGTGCCAGCAGAGGTTTGGCACTGCGGACTTCTGAAGCTTTCTTT
CASRGLALRTSEAFF
>NA|TRBV7-2|NA|TRBJ1-6
TGTGCCAGCAGCCTCAGGGTAGGGTCACCCCTCCACTTT
CASSLRVGSPLHF
>TRBD2|TRBV7-2|NA|TRBJ2-3
TGTGCCAGCAGCTTAGTCGGGGGGGCCGTAGATACGCAGTATTTT
CASSLVGGAVDTQYF
>NA|TRBV27|NA|TRBJ1-2
TGTGCCAGCAGTTTATCACCCGCCGGCCTCACAGGGACCTATGGCTACACCTTC
CASSLSPAGLTGTYGYTF
>NA|TRBV19|NA|TRBJ1-1
TGTGCCACCCTTCCACCGGGGTTGGGCACTGAAGCTTTCTTT
CATLPPGLGTEAFF
>TRBD1|TRBV5-1|NA|TRBJ2-7
TGCGCCAGCAGCTTAAACCCCGGGACAGACTCCTACGAGCAGTACTTC
CASSLNPGTDSYEQYF
>TRBD2|TRBV27|NA|TRBJ2-5
TGTGCCAGCAGTGGAGAGCGGGGGCAACAAGAGACCCAGTACTTC
CASSGERGQQETQYF
>NA|TRBV19|NA|TRBJ1-6
TGTGCCAGTAGTATAGAGGCCCGAGGGTCCCTCCACTTT
CASSIEARGSLHF
>NA|TRBV29-1|NA|TRBJ1-2
TGCAGCGTTGAAGTGATACAGGGAATTCTTAACTATGGCTACACCTTC
CSVEVIQGILNYGYTF
>NA|TRBV29-1|NA|TRBJ1-2
TGCAGCGTTGACCCGGCAGGGCGGGAGTCTAACTATGGCTACACCTTC
CSVDPAGRESNYGYTF
>NA|TRBV6-1|NA|TRBJ2-5
TGTGCCAGCAGAGAGGGGACACTTCAAGAGACCCAGTACTTC
CASREGTLQETQYF
>NA|TRBV30|NA|TRBJ2-1
TGTGCCTGGAGTATGGGCTACGCCTACAATGAGCAGTTCTTC
CAWSMGYAYNEQFF
>TRBD2|TRBV7-2|NA|TRBJ2-5
TGTGCCAGCAGCTTAGTAGCCGTCCCAGCGGGGGGACAAGAGACCCAGTACTTC
CASSLVAVPAGGQETQYF
>NA|TRBV7-9|NA|TRBJ1-5
TGTGCCAGCAGCCCCGCGGAGACCAATCAGCCCCAGCATTTT
CASSPAETNQPQHF
>NA|TRBV14|NA|TRBJ1-6
TGTGCCAGCAGCCAAGGCCCTGCGGGGAATAATTCACCCCTCCACTTT
CASSQGPAGNNSPLHF
>TRBD1|TRBV5-4|NA|TRBJ1-2
TGTGCCAGCAGCCAGAGGACAGGCGCTAACTATGGCTACACCTTC
CASSQRTGANYGYTF
>NA|TRBV30|NA|TRBJ1-6
TGTGCCTGGAGTGTACCACAGATTAATTCACCCCTCCACTTT
CAWSVPQINSPLHF
>NA|TRBV18|NA|TRBJ2-7
TGTGCCAGCTCACCGTCTACAGGGCCGGATTACGAGCAGTACTTC
CASSPSTGPDYEQYF
>TRBD1|TRBV18|NA|TRBJ1-4
TGTGCCAGCTCACAAACGGGACAGGGGATGTCGACTAATGAAAAACTGTTTTTT
CASSQTGQGMSTNEKLFF
>TRBD2|TRBV7-2|NA|TRBJ2-2
TGTGCCAGCAGCATCAGCGGGGGGCCTTCGGGGGAGCTGTTTTTT
CASSISGGPSGELFF
>TRBD1|TRBV7-9|NA|TRBJ1-5
TGTGCCACCCAGGACAGGGAAGGCAATCAGCCCCAGCATTTT
CATQDREGNQPQHF
>NA|TRBV7-6|NA|TRBJ2-5
TGTGCCAGCTCCCCCGAGTGGGAGACCCAGTACTTC
CASSPEWETQYF
>NA|TRBV15|NA|TRBJ2-1
TGTGCCACCAACCCAGGGGTCTCGATCTCCTACAATGAGCAGTTCTTC
CATNPGVSISYNEQFF
>NA|TRBV19|NA|TRBJ2-7
TGTGCCAGTAGTGACCGGGACTTGAGCTCCTACGAGCAGTACTTC
CASSDRDLSSYEQYF
>NA|TRBV6-1|NA|TRBJ2-7
TGTGCCAGCAGTCCTCGACAGAGCTCCTACGAGCAGTACTTC
CASSPRQSSYEQYF
>NA|TRBV11-2|NA|TRBJ2-6
TGTGCCAGCAGCAAAATAAGGCAGGGCTCTGGGGCCAACGTCCTGACTTTC
CASSKIRQGSGANVLTF
>NA|TRBV7-3|NA|TRBJ2-5
TGTGCCAGCAGCCCGGACAGCCTCCAAGAGACCCAGTACTTC
CASSPDSLQETQYF
>NA|TRBV11-2|few|TRBJ2-1
TGTGCCAGCAGCCCCGAGTGGGGGCGGTTCTACAATGAGCAGTTCTTC
CASSPEWGRFYNEQFF
>NA|TRBV19|NA|TRBJ1-2
TGTGCCAGTACCCCCGTTGGGGGGTTTAACTATGGCTACACCTTC
CASTPVGGFNYGYTF
>TRBD1|TRBV5-7|NA|TRBJ1-4
TGTGCCAGCAGCCCCTGGGACAGCCGTAATGAAAAACTGTTTTTT
CASSPWDSRNEKLFF
>NA|TRBV5-4|NA|TRBJ1-1
TGTGCCAGCAGCTTGGGAGCGGAGGACACTGAAGCTTTCTTT
CASSLGAEDTEAFF
>NA|TRBV9|NA|TRBJ2-3
TGTGCCAGCAGCGGACACAGGTCTAGCACAGATACGCAGTATTTT
CASSGHRSSTDTQYF
>TRBD1|TRBV10-3|few|TRBJ2-7
TGTGCCATCAGTGACCGACAGGGACGGTCCTACGAGCAGTACTTC
CAISDRQGRSYEQYF
>TRBD2|TRBV5-8|NA|TRBJ2-3
TGTGCCAGCAGCTTGGTGCTTGACGGGGGGATCTTCACAGATACGCAGTATTTT
CASSLVLDGGIFTDTQYF
>TRBD1|TRBV10-2|NA|TRBJ1-5
TGCGCCAGCAGCTGGACAGGGCCGAATCAGCCCCAGCATTTT
CASSWTGPNQPQHF
>NA|TRBV5-1|NA|TRBJ2-3
TGCGCCAGCAGCATGGAAGGCAGGGATTTCAGCACAGATACGCAGTATTTT
CASSMEGRDFSTDTQYF